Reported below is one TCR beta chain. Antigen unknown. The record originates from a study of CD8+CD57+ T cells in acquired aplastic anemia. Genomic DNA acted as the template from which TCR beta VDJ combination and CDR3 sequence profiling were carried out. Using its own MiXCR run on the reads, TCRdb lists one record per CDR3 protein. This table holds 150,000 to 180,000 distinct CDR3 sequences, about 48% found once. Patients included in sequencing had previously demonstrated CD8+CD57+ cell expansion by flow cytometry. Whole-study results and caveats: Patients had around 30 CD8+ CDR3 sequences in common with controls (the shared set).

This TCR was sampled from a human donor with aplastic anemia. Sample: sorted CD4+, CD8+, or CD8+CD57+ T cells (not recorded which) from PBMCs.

CDR3 DNA: TGCAGCGCTGCGGGCGCCAAAAACATTCAGTACTTC. As protein: CSAAGAKNIQYF. The chain couples TRBV29-1 to TRBJ2-4; tentatively, D is TRBD2 (5 bases). Per germline, CDR1 SQVTM and CDR2 ANQGSEA. CDR3 length: 12 amino acids. The V end was cut by 7 bases, the J end by 1 base, with 8 bases between. The whole variable domain, filled in from reference TRBV29-1 and TRBJ2-4, reads SAVISQKPSRDICQRGTSLTIQCQVDSQVTMMFWYRQQPGQSLTLIATANQGSEATYESGFVIDKFPISRPNLTFSTLTVSNMSPEDSSIYLCSAAGAKNIQYFGAGTRLSVL.